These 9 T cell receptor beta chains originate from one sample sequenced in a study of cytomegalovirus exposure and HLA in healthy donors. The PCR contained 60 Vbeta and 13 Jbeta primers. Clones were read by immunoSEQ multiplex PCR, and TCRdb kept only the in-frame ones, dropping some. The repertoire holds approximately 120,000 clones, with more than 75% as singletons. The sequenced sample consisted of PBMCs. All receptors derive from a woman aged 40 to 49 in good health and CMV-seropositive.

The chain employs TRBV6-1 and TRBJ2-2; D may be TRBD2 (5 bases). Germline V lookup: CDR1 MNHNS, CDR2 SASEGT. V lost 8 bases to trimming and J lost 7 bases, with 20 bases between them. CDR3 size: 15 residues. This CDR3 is CASGSAGPTHGELFF. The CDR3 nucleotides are TGTGCCAGCGGAAGCGCGGGTCCCACCCACGGGGAGCTGTTTTTT.

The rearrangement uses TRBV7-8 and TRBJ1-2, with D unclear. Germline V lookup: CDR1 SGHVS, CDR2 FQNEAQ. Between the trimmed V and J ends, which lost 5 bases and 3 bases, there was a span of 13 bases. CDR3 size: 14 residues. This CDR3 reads CASSPGGGHYGYTF. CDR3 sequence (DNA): TGTGCCAGCAGCCCAGGCGGCGGGCACTATGGCTACACCTTC.

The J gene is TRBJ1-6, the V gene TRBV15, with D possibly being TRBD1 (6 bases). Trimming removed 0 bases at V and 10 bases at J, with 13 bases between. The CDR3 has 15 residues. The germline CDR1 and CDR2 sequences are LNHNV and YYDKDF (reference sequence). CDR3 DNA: TGTGCCACCAGCAGAGAGTGGACAGTGGGGTCACCCCTCCACTTT. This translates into CATSREWTVGSPLHF.

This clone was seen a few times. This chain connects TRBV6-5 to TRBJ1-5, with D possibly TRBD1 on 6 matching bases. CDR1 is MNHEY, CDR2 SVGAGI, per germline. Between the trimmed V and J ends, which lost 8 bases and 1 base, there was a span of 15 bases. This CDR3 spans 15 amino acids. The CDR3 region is CASAQGGGSNQPQHF. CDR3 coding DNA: TGTGCCAGCGCGCAAGGGGGGGGAAGCAATCAGCCCCAGCATTTT.

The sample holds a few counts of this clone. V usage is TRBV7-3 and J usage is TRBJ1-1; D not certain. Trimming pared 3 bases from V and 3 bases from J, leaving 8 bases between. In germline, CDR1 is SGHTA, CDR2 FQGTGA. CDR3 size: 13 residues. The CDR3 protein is CASSFTQDTEAFF. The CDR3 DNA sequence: TGTGCCAGCAGCTTTACACAAGACACTGAAGCTTTCTTT.

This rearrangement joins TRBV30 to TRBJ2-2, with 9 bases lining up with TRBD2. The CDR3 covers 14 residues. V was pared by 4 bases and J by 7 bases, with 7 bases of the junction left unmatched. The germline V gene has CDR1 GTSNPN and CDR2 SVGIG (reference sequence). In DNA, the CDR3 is TGTGCCTGGACTAGCGGGGTCGGGGACGGGGAGCTGTTTTTT. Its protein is CAWTSGVGDGELFF.

The DNA of the CDR3 is TGCGCCAGCAGCCCAGGGATCCTGAACACCGGGGAGCTGTTTTTT. Its translation is CASSPGILNTGELFF. The chain uses TRBV4-1 and TRBJ2-2; maybe TRBD1 (5 bases). CDR1 is MGHRA, CDR2 YSYEKL, per germline. Trimming pared 4 bases from V and 1 base from J, leaving 10 bases between. There are 15 residues in the CDR3.

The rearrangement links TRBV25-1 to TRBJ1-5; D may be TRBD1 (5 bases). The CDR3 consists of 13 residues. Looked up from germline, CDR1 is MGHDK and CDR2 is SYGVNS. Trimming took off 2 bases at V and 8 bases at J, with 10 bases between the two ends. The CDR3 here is CASSEQGSEPQHF. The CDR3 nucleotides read TGTGCCAGCAGTGAACAGGGCTCGGAGCCCCAGCATTTT.

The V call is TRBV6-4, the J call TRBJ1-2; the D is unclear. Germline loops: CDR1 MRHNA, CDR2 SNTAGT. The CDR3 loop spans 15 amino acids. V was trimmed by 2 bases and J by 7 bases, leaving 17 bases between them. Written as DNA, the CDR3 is TGTGCCAGCAGTGACAGATGGGGAAGGACTGCTGGCTACACCTTC. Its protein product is CASSDRWGRTAGYTF.